A few counts support the clone carrying this TCR beta chain. What it binds is unknown. These data come from a study of T cells after yellow fever vaccination. Whole-study findings and limits: Clones that expanded after primary vaccination mostly reappeared after the booster (nearly 98% CD4, 70% to 90% CD8). Faster peaking, at day 5 versus 15, marked a secondary response that was weaker.

TCRdb called the 5' RACE reads again in MiXCR, with one record for every CDR3 protein. The table shows hundreds of thousands of distinct CDR3 sequences, with about 13% occurring only once. V gave up 3 bases and J gave up 9 bases; unmatched junction bases: 5. The germline V gene encodes CDR1 KGHDR and CDR2 SFDVKD. The CDR3 is 15 amino acids. The sequenced sample was PBMCs, obtained on the day of the yellow fever booster vaccination. The genes are TRBV24-1 and TRBJ2-1; TRBD2 aligns across 12 bases. This TCR was recovered from a man aged 25 to 40 who received the YFV17D yellow fever vaccine. The CDR3 DNA reads as TGTGCCACCAGTGATCCTAGCGGGAGGGCGCGTGAGCAGTTCTTC. Translating it yields CATSDPSGRAREQFF.